The entry below describes one T cell receptor (beta chain). What it binds is unknown. As the CDR3 is not closed by the conserved phenylalanine or tryptophan, this likely results from a read error. Constant-region priming of 500 to 550 ng total RNA yielded TCR beta cDNA. Generation of the TCR beta libraries relied on three nested multiplex PCR rounds using slightly modified ARM-PCR. TCRdb called the multiplex PCR reads again in MiXCR, with one record for every CDR3 protein. The sample shows tens of thousands of distinct CDR3 sequences, around 74% of them seen only once. This specimen belongs to a study of tumor-infiltrating lymphocytes in primary liver carcinoma. Looking at the study overall: Staged T1-T3 N0M0, the tumors had sizes that ranged from about 4.2 to 11 cm across.

Bulk tissue was left unsorted, and RNA and DNA were co-extracted from about 20-30 mg of it. Resection treated the patients' primary liver carcinoma. Study findings and constraints: Tumors and blood were compared for top-250-clone fraction, and tumors had the significantly higher value (p = 0.039).

The receptor was derived from a man aged 35-49 years with primary liver carcinoma and hepatitis B virus infection. The sequenced sample consisted of liver tumor tissue from sampling region 4. Subset of the sample: tumor region T4, right-lateral pole.

CDR3 residues: CASSLGTGSYNEQFI. The DNA for the CDR3 is TGTGCCAGCAGCTTGGGGACAGGGTCCTACAATGAGCAGTTCATC. The chain carries TRBV5-1 and TRBJ2-1; 9 bases map to TRBD1. This CDR3 comprises 15 residues. Germline values: CDR1 SGHRS, CDR2 YFSETQ.